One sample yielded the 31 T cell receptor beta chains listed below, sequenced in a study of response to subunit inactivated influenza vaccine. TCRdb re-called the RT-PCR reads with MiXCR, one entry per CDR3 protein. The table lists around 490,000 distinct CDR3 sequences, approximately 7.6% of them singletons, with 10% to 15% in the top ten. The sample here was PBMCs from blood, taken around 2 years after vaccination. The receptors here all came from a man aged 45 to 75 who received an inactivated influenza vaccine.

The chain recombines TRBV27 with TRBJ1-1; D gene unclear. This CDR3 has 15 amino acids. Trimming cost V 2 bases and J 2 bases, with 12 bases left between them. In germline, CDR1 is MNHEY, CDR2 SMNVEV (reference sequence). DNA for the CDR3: TGTGCCAGCAGTTTAAGTTATGCAGGAAACACTGAAGCTTTCTTT. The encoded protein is CASSLSYAGNTEAFF.

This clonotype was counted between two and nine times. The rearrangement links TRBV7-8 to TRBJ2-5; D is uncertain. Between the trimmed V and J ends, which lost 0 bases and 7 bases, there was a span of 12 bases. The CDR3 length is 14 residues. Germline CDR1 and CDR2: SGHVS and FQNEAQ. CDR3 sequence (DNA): TGTGCCAGCAGCTTAGCCATAGCCCACCGGACCCAGTACTTC. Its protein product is CASSLAIAHRTQYF.

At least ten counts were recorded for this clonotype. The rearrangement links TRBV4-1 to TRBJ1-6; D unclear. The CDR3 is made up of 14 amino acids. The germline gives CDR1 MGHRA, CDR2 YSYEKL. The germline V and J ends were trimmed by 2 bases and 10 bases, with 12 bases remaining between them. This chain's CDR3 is CASSQNIGLSPLHF. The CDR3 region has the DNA TGCGCCAGCAGCCAAAATATCGGGCTGTCACCCCTCCACTTT.

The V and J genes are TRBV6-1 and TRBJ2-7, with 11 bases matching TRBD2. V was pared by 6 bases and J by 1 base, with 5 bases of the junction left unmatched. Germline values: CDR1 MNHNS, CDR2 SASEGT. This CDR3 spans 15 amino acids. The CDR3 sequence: CASSRSGGVSYEQYF. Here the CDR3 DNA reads TGTGCCAGCAGCCGTAGCGGGGGGGTATCCTACGAGCAGTACTTC.

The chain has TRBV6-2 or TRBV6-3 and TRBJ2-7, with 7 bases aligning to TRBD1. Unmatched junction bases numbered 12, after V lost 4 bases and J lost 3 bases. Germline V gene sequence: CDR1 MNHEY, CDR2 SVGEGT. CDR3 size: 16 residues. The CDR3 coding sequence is TGTGCCAGCAGTTCGACTCCCGGGACAGTAATCTACGAGCAGTACTTC. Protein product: CASSSTPGTVIYEQYF.

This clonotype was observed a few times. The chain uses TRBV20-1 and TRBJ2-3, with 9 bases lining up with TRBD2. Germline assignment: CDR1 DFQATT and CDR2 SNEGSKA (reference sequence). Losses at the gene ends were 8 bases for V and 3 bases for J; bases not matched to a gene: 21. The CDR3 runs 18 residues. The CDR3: CSTRGISGGLGWTDTQYF. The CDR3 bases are TGCAGTACCCGAGGAATTAGCGGGGGCCTAGGGTGGACAGATACGCAGTATTTT.

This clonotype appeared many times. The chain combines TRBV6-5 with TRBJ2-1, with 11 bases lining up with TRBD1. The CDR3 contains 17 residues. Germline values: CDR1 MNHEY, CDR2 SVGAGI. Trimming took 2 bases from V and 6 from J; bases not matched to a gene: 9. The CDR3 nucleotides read TGTGCCAGCAGTTACAATCTACCCGGGACAGGGGGCAATGAGCAGTTCTTC. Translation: CASSYNLPGTGGNEQFF.

CDR3 coding DNA: TGTGCCAGCAGTTTTCTCAGACCGGGACTAGCGGAAAAACGGTCCTACGAGCAGTACTTC. This gives the protein CASSFLRPGLAEKRSYEQYF. The chain is built from TRBV27 and TRBJ2-7; 11 bases match TRBD2. The CDR3 has 20 residues. Germline V gene data show CDR1 as MNHEY and CDR2 as SMNVEV (reference sequence). The junction had 17 bases not matched to a gene; V was cut back by 3 bases and J by 1 base.

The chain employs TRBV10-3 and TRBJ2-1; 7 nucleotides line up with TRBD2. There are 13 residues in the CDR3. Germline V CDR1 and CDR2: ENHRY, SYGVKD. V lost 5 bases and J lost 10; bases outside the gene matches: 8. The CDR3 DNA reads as TGTGCCATCAGTTTTGGGGGGGAGACAGAGCAGTTCTTC. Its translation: CAISFGGETEQFF.

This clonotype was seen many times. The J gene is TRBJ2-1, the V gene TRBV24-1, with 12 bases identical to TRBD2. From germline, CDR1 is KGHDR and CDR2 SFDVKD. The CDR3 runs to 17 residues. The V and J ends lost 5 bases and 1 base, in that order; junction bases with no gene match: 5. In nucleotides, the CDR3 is TGTGCCACCAGTGGGCTAGCGGGAGGGTCGTCCTACAATGAGCAGTTCTTC. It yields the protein CATSGLAGGSSYNEQFF.

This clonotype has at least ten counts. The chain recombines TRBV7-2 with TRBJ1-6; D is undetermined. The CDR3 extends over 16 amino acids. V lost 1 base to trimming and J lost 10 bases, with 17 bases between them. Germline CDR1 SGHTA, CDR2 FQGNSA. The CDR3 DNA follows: TGTGCCAGCAGCTTAGTGGGCGGACTTTCAAGATCACCCCTCCACTTT. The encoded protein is CASSLVGGLSRSPLHF.

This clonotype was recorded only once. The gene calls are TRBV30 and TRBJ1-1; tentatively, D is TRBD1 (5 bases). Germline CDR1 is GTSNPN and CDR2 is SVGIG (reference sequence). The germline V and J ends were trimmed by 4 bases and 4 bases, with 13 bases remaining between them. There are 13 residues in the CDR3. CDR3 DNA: TGTGCCTGGATGAAGGACATCTCCACTGAAGCTTTCTTT. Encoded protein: CAWMKDISTEAFF.

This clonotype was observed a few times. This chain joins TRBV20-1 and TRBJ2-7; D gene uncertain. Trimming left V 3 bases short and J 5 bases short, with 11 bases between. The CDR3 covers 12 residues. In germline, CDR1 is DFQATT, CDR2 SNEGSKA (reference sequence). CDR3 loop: CSARQRAHEQYF. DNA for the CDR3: TGCAGTGCTAGGCAAAGGGCCCACGAGCAGTACTTC.

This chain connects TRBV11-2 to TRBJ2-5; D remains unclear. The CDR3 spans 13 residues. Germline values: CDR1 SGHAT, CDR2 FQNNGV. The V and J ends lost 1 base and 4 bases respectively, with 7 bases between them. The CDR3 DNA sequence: TGTGCCAGCAGCTTAGCACCCGGAGAGACCCAGTACTTC. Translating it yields CASSLAPGETQYF.

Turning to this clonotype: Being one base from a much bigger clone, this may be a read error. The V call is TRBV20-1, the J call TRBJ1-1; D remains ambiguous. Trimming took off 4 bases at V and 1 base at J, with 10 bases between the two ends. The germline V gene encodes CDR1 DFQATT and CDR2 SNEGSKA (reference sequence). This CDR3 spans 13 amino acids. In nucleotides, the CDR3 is TGCAGTGCTAAAAAGTATCAGAACACTGAAGCTTTCTTT. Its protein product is CSAKKYQNTEAFF.

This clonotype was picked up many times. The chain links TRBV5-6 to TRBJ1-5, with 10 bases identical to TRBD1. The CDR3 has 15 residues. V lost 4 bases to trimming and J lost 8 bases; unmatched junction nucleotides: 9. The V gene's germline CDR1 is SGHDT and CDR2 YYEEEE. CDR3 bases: TGTGCCAGCAGCATACTGGGACAGGGGATGGAGCCCCAGCATTTT. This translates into CASSILGQGMEPQHF.

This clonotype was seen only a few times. The CDR3 sequence: CASSLGQGAVNTEAFF. The CDR3 DNA follows: TGTGCCAGCAGTTTAGGGCAGGGGGCAGTAAACACTGAAGCTTTCTTT. The chain joins TRBV12-3 or TRBV12-4 to TRBJ1-1, with 8 bases that match TRBD1. The length of the CDR3 is 16 residues. Trimming cost V 1 base and J 2 bases; bases outside gene matches: 6.

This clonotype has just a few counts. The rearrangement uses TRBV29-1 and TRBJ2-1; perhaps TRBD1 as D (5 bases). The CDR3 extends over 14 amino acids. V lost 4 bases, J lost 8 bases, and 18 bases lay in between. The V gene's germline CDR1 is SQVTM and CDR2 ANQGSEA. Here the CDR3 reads CSVARQGTIDEQFF. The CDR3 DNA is TGCAGCGTTGCTCGGCAGGGCACAATAGATGAGCAGTTCTTC.

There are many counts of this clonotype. The chain's CDR3 is CASSKGRKGVDEKLFF. CDR3 coding DNA: TGTGCCAGCAGCAAAGGGAGGAAAGGGGTTGATGAAAAACTGTTTTTT. The gene calls are TRBV21-1 and TRBJ1-4; the table calls TRBD1, which could not be checked here. TRBV21-1 is recorded as a pseudogene. This CDR3 contains 16 residues.

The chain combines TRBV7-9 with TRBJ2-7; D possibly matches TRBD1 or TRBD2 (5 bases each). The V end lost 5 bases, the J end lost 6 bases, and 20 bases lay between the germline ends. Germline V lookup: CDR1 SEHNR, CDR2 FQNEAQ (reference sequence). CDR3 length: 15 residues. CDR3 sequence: CASSIHRDRSGEQYF. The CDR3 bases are TGTGCCAGCAGCATACACCGGGACCGGTCCGGCGAGCAGTACTTC.

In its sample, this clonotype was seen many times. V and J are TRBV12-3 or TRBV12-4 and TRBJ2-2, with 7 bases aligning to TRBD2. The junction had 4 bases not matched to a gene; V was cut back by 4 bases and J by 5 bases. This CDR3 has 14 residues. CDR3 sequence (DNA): TGTGCCAGCAGTTCGGGAGGAGATACCGGGGAGCTGTTTTTT. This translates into CASSSGGDTGELFF.

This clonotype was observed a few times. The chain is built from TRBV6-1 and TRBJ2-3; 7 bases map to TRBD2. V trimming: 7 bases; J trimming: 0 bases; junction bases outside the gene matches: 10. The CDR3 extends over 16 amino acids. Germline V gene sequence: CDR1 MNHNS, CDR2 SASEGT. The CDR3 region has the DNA TGTGCCAGCAAGGGAGGGGCTCTTACTAGCACAGATACGCAGTATTTT. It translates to CASKGGALTSTDTQYF.

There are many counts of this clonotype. This chain's CDR3 is CASSQDFRGRSYEQYF. CDR3 nucleotide sequence: TGCGCCAGCAGCCAAGATTTCCGGGGAAGGAGCTACGAGCAGTACTTC. The V gene is TRBV4-1, the J gene TRBJ2-7, with D maybe TRBD2 (5 bases). Germline V lookup: CDR1 MGHRA, CDR2 YSYEKL. CDR3 length equals 16 residues. Trimming shortened V by 0 bases and J by 3 bases, and 15 bases separated the two germline ends.

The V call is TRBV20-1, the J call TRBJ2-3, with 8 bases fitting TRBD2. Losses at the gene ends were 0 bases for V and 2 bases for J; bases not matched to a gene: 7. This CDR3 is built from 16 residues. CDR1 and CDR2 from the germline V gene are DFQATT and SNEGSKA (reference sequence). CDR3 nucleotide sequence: TGCAGTGCTAGAGACGTAGCGGGGAGCCCCACAGATACGCAGTATTTT. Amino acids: CSARDVAGSPTDTQYF.

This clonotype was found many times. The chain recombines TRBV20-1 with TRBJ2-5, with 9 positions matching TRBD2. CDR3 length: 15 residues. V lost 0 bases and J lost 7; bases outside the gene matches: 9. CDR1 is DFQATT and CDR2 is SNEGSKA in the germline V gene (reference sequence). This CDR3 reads CSARDRLAGMWTQYF. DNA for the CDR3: TGCAGTGCTAGAGATAGGCTAGCGGGAATGTGGACCCAGTACTTC.

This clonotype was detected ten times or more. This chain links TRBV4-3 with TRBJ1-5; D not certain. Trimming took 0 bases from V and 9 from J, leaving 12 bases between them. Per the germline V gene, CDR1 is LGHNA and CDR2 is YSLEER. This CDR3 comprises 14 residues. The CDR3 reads CASSQDIAVGPQHF. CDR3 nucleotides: TGCGCCAGCAGCCAAGATATTGCGGTCGGGCCCCAGCATTTT.

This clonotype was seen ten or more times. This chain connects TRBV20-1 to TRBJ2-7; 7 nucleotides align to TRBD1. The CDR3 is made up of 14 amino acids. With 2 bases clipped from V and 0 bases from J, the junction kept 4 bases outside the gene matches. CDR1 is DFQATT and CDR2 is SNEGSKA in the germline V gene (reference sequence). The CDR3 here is CSARPGQVSYEQYF. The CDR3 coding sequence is TGCAGTGCTAGACCTGGACAGGTCTCCTACGAGCAGTACTTC.

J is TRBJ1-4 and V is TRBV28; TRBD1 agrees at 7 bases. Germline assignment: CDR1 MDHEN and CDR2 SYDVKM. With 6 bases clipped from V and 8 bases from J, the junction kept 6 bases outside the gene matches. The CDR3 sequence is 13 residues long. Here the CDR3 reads CASRTQGVEKLFF. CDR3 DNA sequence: TGTGCCAGCAGGACCCAGGGGGTCGAAAAACTGTTTTTT. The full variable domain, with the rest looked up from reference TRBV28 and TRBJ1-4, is DVKVTQSSRYLVKRTGEKVFLECVQDMDHENMFWYRQDPGLGLRLIYFSYDVKMKEKGDIPEGYSVSREKKERFSLILESASTNQTSMYLCASRTQGVEKLFFGSGTQLSVL.

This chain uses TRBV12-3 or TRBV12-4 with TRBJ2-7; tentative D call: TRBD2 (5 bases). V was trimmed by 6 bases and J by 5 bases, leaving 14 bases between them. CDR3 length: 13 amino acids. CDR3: CASSPERNNEQYF. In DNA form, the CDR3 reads TGTGCCAGCAGCCCCGAGCGGAACAACGAGCAGTACTTC.

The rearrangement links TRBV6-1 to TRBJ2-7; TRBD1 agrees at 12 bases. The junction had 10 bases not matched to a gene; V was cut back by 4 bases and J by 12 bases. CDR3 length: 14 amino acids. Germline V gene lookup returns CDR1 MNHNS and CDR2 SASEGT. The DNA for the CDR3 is TGTGCCAGCAGTGCCGAGGGACAGGGGGCATCAAGGTACTTC. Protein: CASSAEGQGASRYF.

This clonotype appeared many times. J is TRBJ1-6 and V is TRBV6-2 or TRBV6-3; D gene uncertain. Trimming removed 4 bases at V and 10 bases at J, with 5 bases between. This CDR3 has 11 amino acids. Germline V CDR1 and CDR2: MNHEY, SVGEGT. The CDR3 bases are TGTGCCAGCAGTTCGGACTCACCCCTCCACTTT. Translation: CASSSDSPLHF.